Listed here are 20 T cell receptor gamma chains from one sample, sequenced in a study of gamma delta lymphoproliferative disorders and STAT genes. TCRdb redid clone calling on the multiplex PCR reads using CATT. The profile shows over 600 gamma-chain clones, about 30% of them singletons. PBMCs from patients and controls supplied the genomic DNA for sequencing. The sample comprised blood. The receptor source for this set is a human donor in good health.

This chain connects TRGV10 to TRGJP1. No J segment appears in TCRdb, so it was assigned here by matching the sequence to germline. TRGV10 is reported as an ORF; its role is uncertain. The CDR3 is 13 amino acids. V lost 8 bases, J lost 5 bases, and 6 bases stayed unmatched. The CDR3 DNA reads TGTGCTGCGTGGGGCGTAACTGGTTGGTTCAAGATATTT. Its translation: CAAWGVTGWFKIF.

By sample share, this clone is medium-sized. The chain couples TRGV9 to TRGJ1 or TRGJ2. The J gene is absent in TCRdb and was assigned here via DNA matching to germline. J lost 4 bases, V lost 0 bases, and 15 bases had no gene match. The CDR3 consists of 17 residues. From germline, CDR1 is GITISATS and CDR2 ISYDGTV (reference sequence). The CDR3 DNA is TGTGCCTTGTGGGAGGTGACCCCCCAAATTCGGTATTATAAGAAACTCTTT. Translated, it gives CALWEVTPQIRYYKKLF.

About this clone: The limits of the CDR3 on the DNA are not certain, so only TCRdb's listed CDR3 is given. For the V gene the call is TRGV11; the J gene has no call. TRGV11 is an open reading frame whose function is uncertain. The CDR3 spans 20 residues, counting both ends. The CDR3 sequence is CTTVPAGLGTPRGSDWIKTF.

This clone was recorded a few times. The protein TCRdb lists belongs to a much larger clone and differs from this DNA's translation at residue 9, which points to a read error; the protein shown is made from the DNA. The rearrangement links TRGV10 to TRGJP1. TCRdb supplies no J gene; here it was assigned by aligning the nucleotide sequence to germline. TRGV10 has ORF status, its function being uncertain. The CDR3 is 15 amino acids. CDR3 sequence: CAAWVIYTIGWFKIF. The DNA for the CDR3 is TGTGCTGCGTGGGTCATATATACCATTGGTTGGTTCAAGATATTT.

This clone is large (0.1 to 1%) in the sample. The chain carries TRGV2 and TRGJP1. The J gene, left out of TCRdb, was set here by checking the DNA against germline. After removal of 0 bases from V and 4 bases from J, the junction contained 8 bases not matched to a gene. This CDR3 region has 16 residues. CDR1 EGSNGY and CDR2 YDSYNSKV come from the germline V gene. The CDR3 DNA sequence: TGTGCCACCTGGGACGGGCCGGGGGGCACTGGTTGGTTCAAGATATTT. This sequence encodes CATWDGPGGTGWFKIF.

By frequency in the sample, this clone is large. The chain employs TRGV4 and TRGJP2. The J gene, missing from TCRdb, was assigned here through DNA to germline matching. Germline CDR1 reads EGSTGY; CDR2 reads YDSYTSSV. J gave up 7 bases and V 4 bases, and 3 bases lay outside the gene matches. The CDR3 loop spans 12 amino acids. The CDR3 DNA is TGTGCCACCTGGGAAGTTGATTGGATCAAGACGTTT. Protein sequence: CATWEVDWIKTF.

The rearrangement joins TRGV5 to TRGJ1 or TRGJ2. The J gene, left out of TCRdb, was set here by checking the DNA against germline. CDR1 is VINAFY and CDR2 is YDVSNSKD in the germline V gene. After removal of 3 bases from V and 10 bases from J, the junction contained 6 bases not matched to a gene. The CDR3 consists of 11 residues. CDR3 sequence: CATWDERKKLF. The CDR3 nucleotides are TGTGCCACCTGGGACGAAAGGAAGAAACTCTTT.

This clone has only a few counts. CDR3 bases: TGTGCCACCTGGAAAAGTGATTGGATCAAGACGTTT. This translates into CATWKSDWIKTF. V is TRGV8 and J is TRGJP2. The J gene, left out of TCRdb, was set here by checking the DNA against germline. V lost 6 bases and J lost 5; bases outside the gene matches: 3. From germline, CDR1 is VENAVY and CDR2 YDSYNSRV. This CDR3 has 12 amino acids.

This clone is medium-sized by share. This chain links TRGV9 with TRGJ1 or TRGJ2. As TCRdb names no J gene, one was assigned here on the basis of a DNA match to germline. After removal of 2 bases from V and 0 bases from J, the junction contained 7 bases not matched to a gene. CDR1 is GITISATS and CDR2 is ISYDGTV in the germline V gene (reference sequence). This CDR3 region has 15 residues. DNA of the CDR3: TGTGCCTTGTGGGAGGAGGGGAGGAATTATTATAAGAAACTCTTT. Residues: CALWEEGRNYYKKLF.

The chain is built from TRGV10 and TRGJP1. Germline matching of the DNA provided the J gene here, since TCRdb leaves it blank. TRGV10 belongs to the ORF category, with a function that is uncertain. Losses at the gene ends were 8 bases for V and 8 bases for J; bases not matched to a gene: 12. This CDR3 region has 14 residues. In DNA, the CDR3 is TGTGCTGCGTGGGATCCGGTCAAAGGTTGGTTCAAGATATTT. Translated: CAAWDPVKGWFKIF.

This clone rates as large (0.1 to 1%). The V call is TRGV8, the J call TRGJ1 or TRGJ2. As TCRdb names no J gene, one was assigned here on the basis of a DNA match to germline. V dropped 2 bases and J dropped 9; count of bases not matched to a gene: 13. Germline V gives CDR1 VENAVY, CDR2 YDSYNSRV. The CDR3 length is 14 residues. CDR3 amino acids: CATWDTPQGCKKLF. DNA for the CDR3: TGTGCCACCTGGGATACGCCTCAGGGGTGTAAGAAACTCTTT.

Relative to its sample, this clone is large (0.1 to 1%). The chain couples TRGV8 to TRGJP1. As TCRdb names no J gene, one was assigned here on the basis of a DNA match to germline. The V and J ends lost 0 bases and 6 bases, in that order; junction bases with no gene match: 4. Germline V gene data show CDR1 as VENAVY and CDR2 as YDSYNSRV. The CDR3 loop spans 14 amino acids. As DNA, the CDR3 is TGTGCCACCTGGGATAGGCGTTCTGGTTGGTTCAAGATATTT. As protein: CATWDRRSGWFKIF.

This clone rates as large. The chain joins TRGV8 to TRGJP. TCRdb gives no J gene; it was assigned here by matching the DNA to germline. The CDR3 sequence is 18 residues long. The germline gives CDR1 VENAVY, CDR2 YDSYNSRV. The junction had 6 bases not matched to a gene; V was cut back by 0 bases and J by 4 bases. The CDR3 nucleotides read TGTGCCACCTGGGATAGGACTATCCAAGAGTTGGGCAAAAAAATCAAGGTATTT. Residues: CATWDRTIQELGKKIKVF.

In its sample, this clone is medium-sized. The gene calls are TRGV9 and TRGJ1 or TRGJ2. TCRdb leaves out the J gene; it was filled in here by matching the DNA to germline. The germline gives CDR1 GITISATS, CDR2 ISYDGTV (reference sequence). The ends lost 4 bases at V and 2 bases at J; junction bases unmatched: 2. This CDR3 has 12 residues. The CDR3 here is CALWEYYYKKLF. The CDR3 bases are TGTGCCTTGTGGGAATATTATTATAAGAAACTCTTT.

Sample share makes this clone large. The V gene is TRGV8, the J gene TRGJP2. Here the J gene came from matching the DNA to germline, since TCRdb omits it. The germline V gene has CDR1 VENAVY and CDR2 YDSYNSRV. The CDR3 loop spans 17 amino acids. V was clipped by 4 bases and J by 5 bases; unmatched bases: 16. The CDR3 DNA sequence: TGTGCCACCTGGGACAGGGGACAGTGTTCGAGTGATTGGATCAAGACGTTT. Amino acid sequence: CATWDRGQCSSDWIKTF.

The gene calls are TRGV10 and TRGJP1. The J gene was missing in TCRdb and was found by matching the end of the DNA to germline. TRGV10 is placed among ORFs of uncertain function. The CDR3 runs 14 residues. The J segment lost 3 bases and the V segment lost 8 bases, leaving 7 bases of the junction unmatched. CDR3 residues: CAAWDPPTGWFKIF. The CDR3 DNA is TGTGCTGCGTGGGACCCTCCCACTGGTTGGTTCAAGATATTT.

As to this clone: The junction does not match germline at one end; this may be a read error. The J gene is TRGJP2, the V gene TRGV4. Germline matching of the DNA provided the J gene here, since TCRdb leaves it blank. CDR1 is EGSTGY, CDR2 YDSYTSSV, per germline. This CDR3 comprises 15 residues. CDR3 coding DNA: TGTGCCACCTGGGAACAACATAGTAGTGACTGGATCAAGACGTTT. Amino acids: CATWEQHSSDWIKTF.

The V gene is TRGV10, the J gene TRGJ1 or TRGJ2. In the absence of a J gene in TCRdb, the DNA was matched to germline to assign it here. TRGV10 carries the ORF label, with uncertain function. The CDR3 is 16 residues long. Unmatched junction bases numbered 24, after V lost 8 bases and J lost 10 bases. CDR3 residues: CAAWDSPHQELLKKLF. In DNA, the CDR3 is TGTGCTGCGTGGGATTCTCCACACCAGGAATTATTAAAGAAACTCTTT.

This clone was seen a single time. V and J are TRGV2 and TRGJ1 or TRGJ2. No J gene is reported in TCRdb; it was inferred here by comparing the DNA with germline. Unmatched junction bases numbered 9, after V lost 6 bases and J lost 4 bases. CDR3 length: 13 residues. From germline, CDR1 is EGSNGY and CDR2 YDSYNSKV. CDR3 amino acids: CATWTGQYYKKLF. The DNA for the CDR3 is TGTGCCACCTGGACCGGGCAATATTATAAGAAACTCTTT.

The chain uses TRGV10 and TRGJP1. The J gene was not available in TCRdb and was assigned here by matching the DNA to germline segments. TRGV10 is placed among ORFs of uncertain function. The CDR3 has 12 amino acids. The junction had 8 bases not matched to a gene; V was cut back by 8 bases and J by 10 bases. Here the CDR3 reads CAAWGRNWFKIF. The CDR3 coding sequence is TGTGCTGCGTGGGGCCGAAATTGGTTCAAGATATTT.